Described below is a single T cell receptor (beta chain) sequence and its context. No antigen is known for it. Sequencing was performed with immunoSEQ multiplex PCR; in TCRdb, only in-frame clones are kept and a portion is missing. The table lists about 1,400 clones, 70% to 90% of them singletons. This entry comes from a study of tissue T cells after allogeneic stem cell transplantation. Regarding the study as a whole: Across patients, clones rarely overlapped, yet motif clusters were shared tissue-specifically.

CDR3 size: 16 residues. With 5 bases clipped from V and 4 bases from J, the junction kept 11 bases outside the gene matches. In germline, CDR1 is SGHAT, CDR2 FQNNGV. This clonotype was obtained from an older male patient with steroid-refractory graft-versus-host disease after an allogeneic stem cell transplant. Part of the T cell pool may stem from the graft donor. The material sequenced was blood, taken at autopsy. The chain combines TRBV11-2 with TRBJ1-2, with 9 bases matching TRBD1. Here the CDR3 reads CASSPQTGQGSYGYTF. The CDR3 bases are TGTGCCAGCAGCCCTCAGACGGGACAGGGATCCTATGGCTACACCTTC.